Listed below are T cell receptor beta chains from one sample, sequenced in a study of cytomegalovirus exposure and HLA in healthy donors. The table came from immunoSEQ multiplex PCR; TCRdb's copy has only in-frame clones and leaves some out. The sample contains roughly 73,000 clones, 75% of which appear only once. Sample: PBMCs. The source is an older man in good health and CMV-seronegative. CDR3s include the opening cysteine and the closing phenylalanine or tryptophan. D genes are given only for firm matches. Size is omitted from some rows. Given values are once, few, many or a class for expanded clones.

clone size | J gene | V gene | D gene | CDR3 protein | CDR3 DNA
- | TRBJ2-2 | TRBV7-9 | TRBD1 | CASSSRQGGHSNTGELFF | TGTGCCAGCAGCTCTCGACAGGGCGGTCACTCGAACACCGGGGAGCTGTTTTTT
- | TRBJ1-2 | TRBV7-8 | - | CASSLTSGIYGYTF | TGTGCCAGCAGCTTAACCTCGGGGATCTATGGCTACACCTTC
- | TRBJ2-3 | TRBV7-9 | - | CASSQKPGADTDTQYF | TGTGCCAGCAGCCAAAAACCAGGGGCCGACACAGATACGCAGTATTTT
- | TRBJ2-1 | TRBV9 | TRBD1 | CASSGTGGSYNEQFF | TGTGCCAGCAGCGGTACAGGGGGATCCTACAATGAGCAGTTCTTC
- | TRBJ2-3 | TRBV9 | - | CASSPDSSSTDTQYF | TGTGCCAGCAGCCCTGACAGTTCTAGCACAGATACGCAGTATTTT
- | TRBJ2-5 | TRBV5-1 | TRBD1 | CASRRGTGGMETQYF | TGCGCCAGCAGACGTGGGACAGGGGGCATGGAGACCCAGTACTTC
once | TRBJ2-7 | TRBV6-5 | TRBD2 | CASSPLGTSYEQYF | TGTGCCAGCAGTCCCTTGGGGACTAGCTACGAGCAGTACTTC
- | TRBJ2-6 | TRBV19 | - | CASSNRDSGANVLTF | TGTGCCAGTAGTAACAGGGATTCTGGGGCCAACGTCCTGACTTTC
- | TRBJ2-7 | TRBV18 | TRBD1 | CASSLPGQGVYEQYF | TGTGCCAGCTCACTCCCGGGACAGGGGGTTTACGAGCAGTACTTC
- | TRBJ2-7 | TRBV27 | TRBD2 | CASSQTSGSYEQYF | TGTGCCAGCAGTCAGACTAGCGGCTCCTACGAGCAGTACTTC
- | TRBJ2-1 | TRBV6-1 | - | CASSERQTYNEQFF | TGTGCCAGCAGTGAACGACAGACCTACAATGAGCAGTTCTTC
- | TRBJ2-2 | TRBV7-2 | TRBD2 | CASSLRQREMGGELFF | TGTGCCAGCAGCTTACGGCAGCGGGAGATGGGCGGGGAGCTGTTTTTT
- | TRBJ2-3 | TRBV5-1 | TRBD1 | CASSSHVRQGFFADTQYF | TGCGCCAGCAGCTCCCACGTGAGACAGGGCTTTTTTGCAGATACGCAGTATTTT
- | TRBJ2-7 | TRBV7-9 | TRBD1 | CASSFLTGGEQYF | TGTGCCAGCAGCTTTCTGACAGGGGGCGAGCAGTACTTC
- | TRBJ2-1 | TRBV7-2 | - | CASSLAIGNEQFF | TGTGCCAGCAGCCTAGCGATCGGGAATGAGCAGTTCTTC
few | TRBJ2-7 | TRBV4-1 | TRBD1 | CASSPTDRALYEQYF | TGCGCCAGCAGCCCGACGGACAGGGCCCTTTACGAGCAGTACTTC
few | TRBJ1-1 | TRBV27 | - | CASTPTGAANTEAFF | TGTGCCAGCACACCCACGGGAGCAGCGAACACTGAAGCTTTCTTT
- | TRBJ1-1 | TRBV18 | - | CASSPPGGMNMNTEAFF | TGTGCCAGCTCACCTCCGGGGGGGATGAACATGAACACTGAAGCTTTCTTT
- | TRBJ1-5 | TRBV11-2 | - | CASSQQGQGNQPQHF | TGTGCCAGCAGCCAGCAGGGTCAGGGCAATCAGCCCCAGCATTTT
- | TRBJ2-3 | TRBV7-8 | - | CASSHLRERSTDTQYF | TGTGCCAGCAGCCACCTTCGGGAGAGGAGCACAGATACGCAGTATTTT
once | TRBJ2-1 | TRBV7-2 | TRBD2 | CASSPGGGYNEQFF | TGTGCCAGCAGCCCCGGGGGGGGATACAATGAGCAGTTCTTC
- | TRBJ1-5 | TRBV7-9 | - | CASSWEGGPQHF | TGTGCCAGCAGCTGGGAGGGGGGGCCCCAGCATTTT
few | TRBJ1-2 | TRBV7-8 | TRBD1 | CASSFPGTGMYGYTF | TGTGCCAGCAGCTTCCCCGGGACAGGAATGTATGGCTACACCTTC
- | TRBJ1-4 | TRBV5-1 | - | CASSRDGGIEKLFF | TGCGCCAGCAGCCGAGACGGAGGTATCGAAAAACTGTTTTTT
- | TRBJ1-2 | TRBV5-1 | TRBD1 | CASSRDSVNYGYTF | TGCGCCAGCAGCAGGGACAGCGTGAACTATGGCTACACCTTC
- | TRBJ1-3 | TRBV19 | - | CASSDNGNTIYF | TGTGCCAGTAGCGACAATGGAAACACCATATATTTT
- | TRBJ1-2 | TRBV6-5 | - | CASSYGGFGDYGYTF | TGTGCCAGCAGTTACGGCGGGTTTGGAGACTATGGCTACACCTTC
- | TRBJ2-5 | TRBV5-8 | TRBD1 | CASSLSAGTGQETQYF | TGTGCCAGCAGCTTGTCAGCCGGGACAGGACAAGAGACCCAGTACTTC
few | TRBJ1-2 | TRBV6-6 | - | CASSPRDFSNYGYTF | TGTGCCAGCAGTCCCCGGGACTTCTCTAACTATGGCTACACCTTC
- | TRBJ1-2 | TRBV6-5 | TRBD1 | CASRETGFLNYGYTF | TGTGCCAGCAGAGAGACAGGGTTCCTTAACTATGGCTACACCTTC
- | TRBJ2-7 | TRBV19 | TRBD1 | CASSIRDRPYEQYF | TGTGCCAGTAGTATCCGGGACAGGCCCTACGAGCAGTACTTC
once | TRBJ1-4 | TRBV20-1 | - | CSASLEKLFF | TGCAGTGCTAGCTTAGAAAAACTGTTTTTT
few | TRBJ2-7 | TRBV7-9 | TRBD2 | CASSRTSGRPPYEQYF | TGTGCCAGCAGCCGGACTAGCGGGAGGCCCCCCTACGAGCAGTACTTC
- | TRBJ2-5 | TRBV29-1 | TRBD2 | CSVAGLAGRETQYF | TGCAGCGTTGCGGGACTAGCGGGAAGGGAGACCCAGTACTTC
- | TRBJ1-1 | TRBV6-4 | TRBD1 | CASSFQGDTEAFF | TGTGCCAGCAGTTTTCAGGGGGACACTGAAGCTTTCTTT
- | TRBJ2-1 | TRBV7-9 | - | CASSLGLVAYNEQFF | TGTGCCAGCAGCTTAGGACTAGTTGCCTACAATGAGCAGTTCTTC
- | TRBJ2-5 | TRBV19 | TRBD1 | CASSTRTGRQTQYF | TGTGCCAGTAGTACCCGGACAGGGCGGCAGACCCAGTACTTC
- | TRBJ2-3 | TRBV2 | - | CASSEGLSTDTQYF | TGTGCCAGCAGTGAAGGGCTTAGCACAGATACGCAGTATTTT
- | TRBJ1-3 | TRBV7-2 | - | CASSSSSAGNTIYF | TGTGCCAGCAGCTCCTCTAGTGCAGGAAACACCATATATTTT
- | TRBJ2-5 | TRBV5-1 | TRBD2 | CASRSGTSASSAQETQYF | TGCGCCAGCAGGTCCGGGACTAGCGCTAGTTCCGCCCAAGAGACCCAGTACTTC
- | TRBJ2-2 | TRBV5-1 | - | CASRGGNTGELFF | TGCGCCAGCAGAGGGGGGAACACCGGGGAGCTGTTTTTT
many | TRBJ1-2 | TRBV5-5 | TRBD1 | CASSAPGQGMSGYTF | TGTGCCAGCAGCGCGCCGGGACAGGGGATGAGTGGCTACACCTTC